Included here is one T cell receptor beta chain sequence, with context. The antigen is not known. Germline CDR1 and CDR2: SGHVS and FNYEAQ. The CDR3 is 15 amino acids. Trimming pared 4 bases from V and 1 base from J, leaving 10 bases between. This entry comes from a study of cytomegalovirus exposure and HLA in healthy donors. In the study overall: Earlier sequencing of about 179 million T cells yielded about 120 million unique TCR beta sequences. Overall study results and limits: Specificity of three CMV-associated chains for CMV antigens was verified in vitro.

PCR employed 60 Vbeta and 13 Jbeta primers. This table comes from immunoSEQ multiplex PCR, and its TCRdb copy is limited to in-frame clones, with some not included. Its clone listing holds tens of thousands of clones. The TCR originated in a man over 45 in good health and CMV-seropositive. The sequenced sample was PBMCs. The chain carries TRBV7-6 and TRBJ2-2, with a possible D match to TRBD1 (6 bases). CDR3 sequence reads: CASSYPTGNTGELFF. In DNA form, the CDR3 reads TGTGCCAGCAGCTACCCGACAGGGAACACCGGGGAGCTGTTTTTT.